This T cell receptor beta chain is drawn from a study of T-cell reconstitution after alpha-beta-depleted transplantation in children. General study points: Some patients' high day-60 TCRbeta diversity was traced to surviving recipient T cells and thymic progenitors. Alpha-beta T cells present about two months after transplant were reported to originate from several hundred expanded graft clones. The authors attributed T-cell counts and diversity one year after transplant mostly to newly produced T cells.

Unique molecular identifiers were used to barcode this TCRbeta library. TCRdb re-analysed the PCR reads in MiXCR, keeping a single row per CDR3 protein. The table lists about 200,000 distinct CDR3 sequences, around 7% of them singletons, with less than 7% in the top ten. Ten or more counts support this clonotype. The antigen remains undetermined. V lost 8 bases to trimming and J lost 8 bases; unmatched junction nucleotides: 22. This CDR3 is built from 18 residues. This sequence originates from a boy younger than 10 with acute lymphoblastic leukemia, due to receive a stem cell transplant. The chain has TRBV12-3 or TRBV12-4 and TRBJ2-1, with 9 bases aligning to TRBD1. This specimen was PBMCs, taken before TCRalphabeta/CD19-depleted stem cell transplant. As DNA, the CDR3 is TGTGCCAGCGAATCACTTGCTTTCCGGGACAGGGCCACCGATGAGCAGTTCTTC. Translated: CASESLAFRDRATDEQFF.